The T cell receptor (beta chain) described here comes from a study of regulatory T cells in long-lasting Graves disease. Arm-PCR of CDR3 regions and iRepertoire HTBI primers were the basis on which TCR beta libraries were built. TCRdb ran MiXCR on the multiplex PCR reads and lists one entry per CDR3 protein. The sample has approximately 400,000 distinct CDR3 sequences, over 12% seen once; the top ten hold roughly 7.7%. Trimming pared 11 bases from V and 7 bases from J, leaving 21 bases between. CDR1 and CDR2 (germline): SNHLY, FYNNEI. CDR3 length equals 13 residues. The time point is: newly diagnosed GD, antithyroid drugs for less than 3 months. Making the TCR library involved RNA that had been extracted from PBMCs. About this clonotype: Antigen: not known.

Overall study findings and caveats: When disease was persistent, TRBV28, TRBJ1-2 and TRBJ2-5 were the favored segments.

This sample was also put to use in a study of T cells in Graves' hyperthyroidism and ophthalmopathy. From that study: Hyperthyroidism had been newly diagnosed in patients aged 18 to 65, and its duration was under 2 months. Lactation, pregnancy, other autoimmune disease or uncontrolled infection excluded patients. The TCR CDR3 first-round RT-PCR relied on the HTBI primer set.

This chain uses TRBV2 with TRBJ2-7; tentatively, D is TRBD2 (6 bases). The sequences come from peripheral blood mononuclear cells (PBMCs), collected at new diagnosis, from a patient treated with antithyroid drugs. The receptor was isolated from a middle-aged woman with Graves disease. The CDR3 DNA reads TGTGCCTCATCGTGGGAGCTTCGGGGGGAGCAGTACTTC. As protein: CASSWELRGEQYF. Combining the CDR3 with reference TRBV2 and TRBJ2-7 gives the whole variable domain EPEVTQTPSHQVTQMGQEVILRCVPISNHLYFYWYRQILGQKVEFLVSFYNNEISEKSEIFDDQFSVERPDGSNFTLKIRSTKLEDSAMYFCASSWELRGEQYFGPGTRLTVT.